The 10 T cell receptor beta chains given below trace back to one sample, sequenced in a study of OX40 agonist ivuxolimab in advanced cancers. Measured with immunoSEQ multiplex PCR; TCRdb has only the in-frame clones, and not every one. The table lists roughly 60,000 clones, 75% to 95% of them singletons. The sample consisted of CD4+ or CD8+ T cells sorted from blood, taken in a trial of the OX40 agonist ivuxolimab. These receptors all stem from an adult with an advanced solid tumor such as melanoma, head and neck, liver or kidney cancer.

The V call is TRBV6-4, the J call TRBJ2-1; tentatively, D is TRBD2 (6 bases). Trimming stripped 4 bases from V and 2 bases from J, with 12 bases between. The CDR3 runs to 15 residues. Per germline, CDR1 MRHNA and CDR2 SNTAGT. The CDR3 DNA reads TGTGCCAGCAGTGTCACAGCGGGCGCCTACAATGAGCAGTTCTTC. The encoded protein is CASSVTAGAYNEQFF.

J is TRBJ2-3 and V is TRBV7-9; 14 bases fit TRBD2. Trimming at V came to 5 bases and at J to 6 bases, leaving 7 bases not matched to a gene. The CDR3 runs to 16 residues. Germline V CDR1 and CDR2: SEHNR, FQNEAQ (reference sequence). CDR3: CASSPGLAGDVDTQYF. DNA for the CDR3: TGTGCCAGCAGCCCGGGACTAGCGGGAGATGTGGATACGCAGTATTTT.

The chain couples TRBV5-6 to TRBJ2-7, with TRBD1 matching over 10 bases. Trimming at V came to 1 base and at J to 4 bases, leaving 2 bases not matched to a gene. Germline V gene sequence: CDR1 SGHDT, CDR2 YYEEEE. The CDR3 is 14 residues long. The CDR3 protein is CASSLWTGGYEQYF. The DNA for the CDR3 is TGTGCCAGCAGCTTGTGGACAGGGGGTTACGAGCAGTACTTC.

The chain joins TRBV5-8 to TRBJ2-7; the D is unclear. The germline CDR1 and CDR2 sequences are SGHTS and YDEGEE. The CDR3 covers 13 residues. V was shortened by 4 bases and J by 3 bases, with 11 bases between the two germline ends. CDR3 sequence (DNA): TGTGCCAGCAGCCCAAGGACGGTCTACGAGCAGTACTTC. Translation: CASSPRTVYEQYF. The variable domain in full, completed from reference TRBV5-8 and TRBJ2-7, reads EAGVTQSPTHLIKTRGQQATLRCSPISGHTSVYWYQQALGLGLQFLLWYDEGEERNRGNFPPRFSGRQFPNYSSELNVNALELEDSALYLCASSPRTVYEQYFGPGTRLTVT.

This clone appeared a single time. The chain is built from TRBV10-3 and TRBJ2-5; no definite D call. This CDR3 is built from 11 residues. CDR1 is ENHRY and CDR2 is SYGVKD in the germline V gene. The V end was cut by 4 bases, the J end by 3 bases, with 3 bases between. The CDR3 sequence: CAISGEETQYF. DNA of the CDR3: TGTGCCATCAGTGGCGAAGAGACCCAGTACTTC.

This sequence joins TRBV11-3 and TRBJ2-2; 10 positions agree with TRBD1. The CDR3 covers 15 residues. J lost 6 bases, V lost 3 bases, and 4 bases had no gene match. Germline V CDR1 and CDR2: SGHNT, YENEEA. The DNA of the CDR3 is TGTGCCAGCAGCTTTCGGGACAGGGGAGCCGGGGAGCTGTTTTTT. This encodes CASSFRDRGAGELFF.

CDR3 loop: CASSQLAGLYEQYF. The CDR3 nucleotides read TGTGCCAGTAGTCAACTAGCGGGACTTTACGAGCAGTACTTC. The chain carries TRBV19 and TRBJ2-7; TRBD2 aligns across 10 bases. After removal of 5 bases from V and 4 bases from J, the junction contained 5 bases not matched to a gene. Germline assignment: CDR1 LNHDA and CDR2 SQIVND (reference sequence). This CDR3 contains 14 residues.

This clone has a handful of counts. The chain has TRBV9 and TRBJ2-7, with D maybe TRBD1 (6 bases). CDR3 length: 15 amino acids. In germline, CDR1 is SGDLS, CDR2 YYNGEE. Trimming removed 0 bases at V and 0 bases at J, with 10 bases between. The CDR3 loop reads CASSVATGNSYEQYF. The CDR3 DNA follows: TGTGCCAGCAGCGTAGCTACAGGGAACTCCTACGAGCAGTACTTC.

The gene calls are TRBV30 and TRBJ2-7; D is possibly TRBD1 (6 bases). The CDR3 spans 14 residues. The V gene lost 4 bases and the J gene lost 2 bases, with 15 bases spanning the gap. Germline CDR1 GTSNPN, CDR2 SVGIG (reference sequence). The CDR3 protein is CAWTRGRGTYEQYF. Written as DNA, the CDR3 is TGTGCCTGGACTAGGGGGAGAGGCACCTACGAGCAGTACTTC.

The chain employs TRBV7-2 and TRBJ2-5; 9 nucleotides line up with TRBD2. The J call may be wrong; the DNA end is better matched by TRBJ2-7. Germline V gene sequence: CDR1 SGHTA, CDR2 FQGNSA. The CDR3 runs to 14 residues. CDR3 sequence (DNA): TGTGCCAGCAGCTTAGTGGGGACTAGCAACGAGCAGTACTTC. This codes for CASSLVGTSNEQYF.